This T cell receptor (beta chain) was recorded in a study of shared clonotypes between healthy human individuals. TCRdb keeps only in-frame clones here, not all; method: immunoSEQ multiplex PCR. Among approximately 530,000 clones listed, roughly 95% were seen once. Input material: naive CD4+ T cells sorted from blood. Subset given: CD45RA+ positively selected. The TCR comes from a woman aged 25 to 39 in good health.

This chain's CDR3 is CASSLQRRDRVEEQYF. CDR3 sequence (DNA): TGCGCCAGCAGCCTACAGCGCCGGGACAGGGTCGAGGAGCAGTACTTC. The chain employs TRBV5-1 and TRBJ2-7, with TRBD1 identical over 9 bases. Germline V gene lookup returns CDR1 SGHRS and CDR2 YFSETQ. The V and J ends lost 4 bases and 7 bases, in that order; junction bases with no gene match: 15. The CDR3 contains 16 residues.